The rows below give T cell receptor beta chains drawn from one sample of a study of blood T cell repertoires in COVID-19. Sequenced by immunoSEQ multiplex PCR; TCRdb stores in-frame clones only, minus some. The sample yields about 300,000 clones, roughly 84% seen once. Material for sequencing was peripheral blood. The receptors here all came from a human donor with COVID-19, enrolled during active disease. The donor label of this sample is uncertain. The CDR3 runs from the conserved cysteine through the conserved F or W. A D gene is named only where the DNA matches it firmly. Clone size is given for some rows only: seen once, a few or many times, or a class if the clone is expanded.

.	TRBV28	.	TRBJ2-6	TGTGCCAGCAGGCGGGACTTGAACCCTGGGGCCAACGTCCTGACTTTC	CASRRDLNPGANVLTF
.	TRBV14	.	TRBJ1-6	TGTGCCAGCAGCCAAATCTCAGGAAATTCACCCCTCCACTTT	CASSQISGNSPLHF
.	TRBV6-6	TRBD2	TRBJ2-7	TGTGCCAGCGCCCCTCCGGGAGGCACCTACGAGCAGTACTTC	CASAPPGGTYEQYF
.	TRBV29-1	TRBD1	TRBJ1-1	TGCAGCGTTACAGGACAGGGATTATCTGAAGCTTTCTTT	CSVTGQGLSEAFF
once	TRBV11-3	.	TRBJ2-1	TGTGCCAGCAGCTTTGGACTGGGTGAGCAGTTCTTC	CASSFGLGEQFF
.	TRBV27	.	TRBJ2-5	TGTGCCAGCAGTTTATGGAGGACTTCCCAAGAGACCCAGTACTTC	CASSLWRTSQETQYF
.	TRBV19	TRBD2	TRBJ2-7	TGTGCCAGTAGATGGGGACTAGCGGCAACCTACGAGCAGTACTTC	CASRWGLAATYEQYF
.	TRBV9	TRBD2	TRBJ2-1	TGTGCCAGCAGCGTAAGGAGTGGGGAGGGTTCGGGTGAGCAGTTCTTC	CASSVRSGEGSGEQFF
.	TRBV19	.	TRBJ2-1	TGTGCCAGCTCCCCCTCGAACTTCGGTAACAATGAGCAGTTCTTC	CASSPSNFGNNEQFF
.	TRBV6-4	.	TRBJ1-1	TGTGCCAGCAGTGAGGGCGGGGGACGGAGAGCTTTCTTT	CASSEGGGRRAFF
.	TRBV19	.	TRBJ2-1	TGTGCCAGTAGTATCTCCGGGACGCAGGGGTGGAATGAGCAGTTCTTC	CASSISGTQGWNEQFF
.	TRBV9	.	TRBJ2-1	TGTGCCAGCAGCGCGACAGGTCAAGGGTACAATGAGCAGTTCTTC	CASSATGQGYNEQFF
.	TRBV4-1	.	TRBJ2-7	TGCGCCAGCAGCCAGTCGTCCGGGACATACGAGCAGTACTTC	CASSQSSGTYEQYF
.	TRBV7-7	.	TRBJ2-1	TGTGCTAGCAGCCCCGTGGACTCCTCGCTAGGGGAGCAGTTCTTC	CASSPVDSSLGEQFF
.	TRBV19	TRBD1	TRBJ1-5	TGTGCCAGTAGAGGGGACAGGGTAAGGGGGCAGCCCCAGCATTTT	CASRGDRVRGQPQHF
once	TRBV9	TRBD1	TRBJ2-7	TGTGCCAGCAGCGCCAGGGGGTGGACCGAGCAGTACTTC	CASSARGWTEQYF
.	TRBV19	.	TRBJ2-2	TGTGCCAGTAGTACCTACAGACCGCCGAACACCGGGGAGCTGTTTTTT	CASSTYRPPNTGELFF
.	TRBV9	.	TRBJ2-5	TGTGCCAGCAGCCTAACGGTGGGGCCCCTTCAAGAGACCCAGTACTTC	CASSLTVGPLQETQYF
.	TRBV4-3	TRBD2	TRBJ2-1	TGCGCCAGCAGCCCAAGTCTATTCCGGGAGGCCCTAGGCAATGAGCAGTTCTTC	CASSPSLFREALGNEQFF
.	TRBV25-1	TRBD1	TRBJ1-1	TGTGCCAGCCAAGAAAGGGGGACAGGGACCAGAGCTTTCTTT	CASQERGTGTRAFF
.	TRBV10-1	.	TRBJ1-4	TGCGCCAGCACCGACGACGTAGGCGGCGAAAAACTGTTTTTT	CASTDDVGGEKLFF
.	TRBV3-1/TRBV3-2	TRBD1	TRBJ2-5	TGTGCCAGCAGCCTCGGGACAGCAAATGAAGAGACCCAGTACTTC	CASSLGTANEETQYF
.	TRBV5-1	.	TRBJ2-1	TGCGCCAGCAGCGGCTCGAGGACAGTGAACAATGAGCAGTTCTTC	CASSGSRTVNNEQFF
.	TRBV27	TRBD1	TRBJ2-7	TGTGCCAGCAGTAGGGACAGTTCCTACGAGCAGTACTTC	CASSRDSSYEQYF
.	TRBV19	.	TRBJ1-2	TGTGCCAGTCGAACAGGCGACAACTCTAACTATGGCTACACCTTC	CASRTGDNSNYGYTF
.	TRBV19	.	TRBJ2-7	TGTGCCAGTAGTAGCGTGGACGAGCAGTACTTC	CASSSVDEQYF
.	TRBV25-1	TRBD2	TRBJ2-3	TGTGCCAGCAGTTCGGTAGCGGGAGACACAGATACGCAGTATTTT	CASSSVAGDTDTQYF
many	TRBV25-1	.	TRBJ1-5	TGTGCCAGCAGTGGTGCAGGGTCTCATCAGCCCCAGCATTTT	CASSGAGSHQPQHF